This is a list of T cell receptor beta chains from one sample in a study of blood T cell repertoires in COVID-19. TCRdb keeps only in-frame clones here, not all; method: immunoSEQ multiplex PCR. The sample lists roughly 320,000 clones; around nine tenths were seen once. The sample was peripheral blood. Source of these receptors: a woman aged 25 to 39 with COVID-19, enrolled during active disease. The CDR3 runs from the conserved cysteine through the conserved F or W. Each record gives: V gene, D gene, J gene, clone size, CDR3 DNA, CDR3 protein. D genes are given only for firm matches. Not all rows give a size; the values are once, few, many and, for expanded clones, a class.

>TRBV6-1|NA|TRBJ1-1|once
TGTGCCAGCAGTGAAGCGCGGGTCGCGCGGGCTTTCTTT
CASSEARVARAFF
>TRBV3-1/TRBV3-2|TRBD2|TRBJ2-3|NA
TGTGCCAGCAGCCAAGACGCCGGCAGCGGGGGGCAGGATACGCAGTATTTT
CASSQDAGSGGQDTQYF
>TRBV2|TRBD1|TRBJ1-1|NA
TGTGCCAGCATGCGGGACAGCACTGAAGCTTTCTTT
CASMRDSTEAFF
>TRBV5-8|NA|TRBJ1-3|NA
TGTGCCAGCAGCTCTGACAGGAACTCTGGAAACACCATATATTTT
CASSSDRNSGNTIYF
>TRBV2|NA|TRBJ1-4|NA
TGTGCCAGCAGTCCGACAGACCTAGCAACTAATGAAAAACTGTTTTTT
CASSPTDLATNEKLFF
>TRBV2|NA|TRBJ2-5|NA
TGTGCCAGCAGTGAAGGTTATCAGGGATCGGAGACCCAGTACTTC
CASSEGYQGSETQYF
>TRBV10-1|TRBD1|TRBJ1-2|NA
TGCGCCAGCAGGGTACAGGGGGCGGTCTATGGCTACACCTTC
CASRVQGAVYGYTF
>TRBV12-3/TRBV12-4|NA|TRBJ1-5|NA
TGTGCCAGCCGAGCGGACCCCGGGCCCCAGCATTTT
CASRADPGPQHF
>TRBV19|TRBD2|TRBJ2-1|NA
TGTGCCAGTAGTGCCCGACGGGGGGCGGGGGGCCGGAATGAGCAGTTCTTC
CASSARRGAGGRNEQFF
>TRBV3-1/TRBV3-2|NA|TRBJ1-6|NA
TGTGCCAGCAGCCGGGACACGGTTTGGTCACCCCTCCACTTT
CASSRDTVWSPLHF
>TRBV19|NA|TRBJ1-2|NA
TGTGCCAGTAGTATAATTTCGGCGGACAGCCTTGGCTATGGCTACACCTTC
CASSIISADSLGYGYTF
>TRBV6-5|NA|TRBJ1-4|NA
TGTGCCAGCAGCCCCCGGGCAACTAATGAAAAACTGTTTTTT
CASSPRATNEKLFF
>TRBV7-9|NA|TRBJ2-7|NA
TGTGCCAGCAGCGGAGGGGGCTTATCGTACGAGCAGTACTTC
CASSGGGLSYEQYF
>TRBV18|NA|TRBJ2-2|NA
TGTGCCAGCTCACCTAGCGCCGGGGAGCTGTTTTTT
CASSPSAGELFF
>TRBV29-1|TRBD1|TRBJ2-5|NA
TGCAGCGCCGAAGGGGGCGCTGGTGAGTTTGAGACCCAGTACTTC
CSAEGGAGEFETQYF
>TRBV7-3|TRBD2|TRBJ2-5|NA
TGTGCCAGCGCCCTGGGGGCTAGCGGGGTTGGTACGGAGACCCAGTACTTC
CASALGASGVGTETQYF
>TRBV2|TRBD1|TRBJ1-2|few
TGTGCCAGCAGTGCCAGACAGGGAGTCCTCTATGGCTACACCTTC
CASSARQGVLYGYTF
>TRBV24-1|NA|TRBJ1-2|NA
TGTGCCACCAGTGATTGGGGGAGGAACTATGGCTACACCTTC
CATSDWGRNYGYTF
>TRBV19|NA|TRBJ2-2|NA
TGTGCCAGTAGTATTGGGCCTGGGCGGGAGCTGTTTTTT
CASSIGPGRELFF
>TRBV3-1/TRBV3-2|TRBD1|TRBJ2-2|NA
TGTGCCAGCAGCCACGGGACAGGTCCCACCGGGGAGCTGTTTTTT
CASSHGTGPTGELFF
>TRBV6-1|NA|TRBJ1-1|NA
TGTGCCAGCAGTGATTCCCTAGACAGGCCGTCAATAAAGAACACTGAAGCTTTCTTT
CASSDSLDRPSIKNTEAFF
>TRBV9|TRBD1|TRBJ1-3|NA
TGTGCCAGCAGCCCGGGGACAGCCGCCTCTGGAAACACCATATATTTT
CASSPGTAASGNTIYF
>TRBV28|TRBD1|TRBJ1-4|NA
TGTGCCAGCAGTTCCCCGGGACAGGGGGCTTCAAGGGAAAAACTGTTTTTT
CASSSPGQGASREKLFF
>TRBV5-1|TRBD1|TRBJ1-2|NA
TGCGCCAGCAGCCCCGGGACAGGGGGCGTCTACACCTTC
CASSPGTGGVYTF
>TRBV4-3|NA|TRBJ1-4|NA
TGCGCCAGCAGCCAAGATTGGACTGTAGCTGAAAAACTGTTTTTT
CASSQDWTVAEKLFF
>TRBV10-3|NA|TRBJ1-1|NA
TGTGCCATCAGTGAGTCGATTACTAGGGATGAAGCTTTCTTT
CAISESITRDEAFF
>TRBV9|NA|TRBJ1-3|NA
TGTGCCAGCAGCGTAGGCCTGGGGGAGGGCTCTGGAAACACCATATATTTT
CASSVGLGEGSGNTIYF
>TRBV27|NA|TRBJ1-2|once
TGTGCCAGCAGTTTATACGGGCAGGGGACCTATGGCTACACCTTC
CASSLYGQGTYGYTF
>TRBV6-5|TRBD1|TRBJ2-3|NA
TGTGCCAGCACCTCGACAGGGACCTACACAGATACGCAGTATTTT
CASTSTGTYTDTQYF
>TRBV5-4|NA|TRBJ1-2|NA
TGTGCCAGCAGCCCCAATGAGGAGGGTGACTATGGCTACACCTTC
CASSPNEEGDYGYTF
>TRBV2|NA|TRBJ1-5|NA
TGTGCCAGCAAATCGAGGATCAGCCAGCCCCAGCATTTT
CASKSRISQPQHF
>TRBV19|TRBD2|TRBJ2-1|NA
TGTGCCAGTAGTATATTTAGCGGGGGGGACAGTGTTTATGAGCAGTTCTTC
CASSIFSGGDSVYEQFF
>TRBV7-2|NA|TRBJ1-2|NA
TGTGCCAGCAGCTTGGCCTCCTATGGCTACACCTTC
CASSLASYGYTF